This T cell receptor (beta chain) was sequenced for a study of cytomegalovirus exposure and HLA in healthy donors. Study-wide points: Researchers reported from a later analysis that most CMV-associated TCR beta chains appeared HLA-restricted. Most TCR sequences were rare, but some public TCRs occurred in many donors. Cytomegalovirus-associated TCR beta chains were listed, numbering some 150.

The primer mix had 60 Vbeta and 13 Jbeta primers. Clones were read by immunoSEQ multiplex PCR, and TCRdb kept only the in-frame ones, dropping some. Here the sample spans under 55,000 clones, around three quarters being singletons. In the case of this clone: Its antigen is not identified.

Germline loops: CDR1 WSHSY, CDR2 SAAADI. This CDR3 is 13 amino acids long. V was trimmed by 8 bases and J by 5 bases, leaving 13 bases between them. The chain is built from TRBV10-2 and TRBJ2-1, with a tentative D call TRBD2 (6 bases). This receptor was identified in a man younger than 45 in good health and CMV-seropositive. Material: PBMCs. The CDR3 coding sequence is TGCGCCAGCCATGCGGGGCCCCACAATGAGCAGTTCTTC. As protein: CASHAGPHNEQFF.